This TCR beta chain derives from a study of cytomegalovirus exposure and HLA in healthy donors. TCRdb's copy holds only in-frame clones and misses some; the assay was immunoSEQ multiplex PCR. The sample includes some 110,000 clones, about 83% seen only once; the top ten take 4.9%. Remarks on this clone: Its cognate antigen is unknown.

Deletions cut 0 bases from V and 3 bases from J, with 6 bases between. CDR3 size: 13 residues. Study results and limitations: Researchers catalogued roughly 170 TCR beta chains as cytomegalovirus-associated.

The sequence derives from a man younger than 35 in good health and CMV-seronegative. The V and J genes are TRBV5-3 and TRBJ1-2; D is unresolved. Being an ORF, TRBV5-3 has a function that is uncertain. Sequencing was done on a sample of PBMCs. This CDR3 reads CARSLEEDYGYTF. Written as DNA, the CDR3 is TGTGCCAGAAGCTTGGAGGAGGACTATGGCTACACCTTC.